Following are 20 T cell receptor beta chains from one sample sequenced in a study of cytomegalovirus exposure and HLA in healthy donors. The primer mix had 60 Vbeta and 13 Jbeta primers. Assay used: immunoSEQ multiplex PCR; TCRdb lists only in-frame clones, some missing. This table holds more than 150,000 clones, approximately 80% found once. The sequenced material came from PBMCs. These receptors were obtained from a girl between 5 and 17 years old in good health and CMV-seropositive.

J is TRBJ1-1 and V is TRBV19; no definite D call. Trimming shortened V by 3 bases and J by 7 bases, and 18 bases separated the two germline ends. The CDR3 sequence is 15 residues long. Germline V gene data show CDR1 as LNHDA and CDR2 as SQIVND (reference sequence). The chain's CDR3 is CASSIGPSGGFEAFF. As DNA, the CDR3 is TGTGCCAGTAGTATCGGGCCTTCGGGAGGCTTTGAAGCTTTCTTT.

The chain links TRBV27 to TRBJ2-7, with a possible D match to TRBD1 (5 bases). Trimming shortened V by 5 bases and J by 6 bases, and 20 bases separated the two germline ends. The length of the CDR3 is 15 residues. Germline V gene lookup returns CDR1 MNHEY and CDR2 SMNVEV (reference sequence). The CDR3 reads CASSPALDTEAEQYF. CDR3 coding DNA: TGTGCCAGCAGTCCCGCCTTGGACACCGAGGCCGAGCAGTACTTC.

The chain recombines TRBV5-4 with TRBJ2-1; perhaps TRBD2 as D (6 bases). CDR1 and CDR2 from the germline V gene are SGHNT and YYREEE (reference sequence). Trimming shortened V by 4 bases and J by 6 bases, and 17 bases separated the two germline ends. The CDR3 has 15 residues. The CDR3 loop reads CASSPDLGGSNEQFF. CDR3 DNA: TGTGCCAGCAGCCCCGACCTGGGGGGTTCCAATGAGCAGTTCTTC.

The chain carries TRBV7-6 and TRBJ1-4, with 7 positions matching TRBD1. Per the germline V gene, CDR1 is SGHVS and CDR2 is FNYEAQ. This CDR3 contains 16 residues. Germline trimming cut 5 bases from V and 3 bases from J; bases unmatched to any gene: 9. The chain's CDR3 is CASSPRQGWANEKLFF. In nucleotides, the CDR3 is TGTGCCAGCAGCCCCCGACAGGGCTGGGCTAATGAAAAACTGTTTTTT.

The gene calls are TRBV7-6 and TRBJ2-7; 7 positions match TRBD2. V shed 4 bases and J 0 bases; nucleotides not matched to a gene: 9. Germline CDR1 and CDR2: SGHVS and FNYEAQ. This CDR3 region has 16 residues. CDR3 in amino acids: CASSSRPGGSSYEQYF. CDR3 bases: TGTGCCAGCAGCTCCCGCCCGGGAGGCAGCTCCTACGAGCAGTACTTC. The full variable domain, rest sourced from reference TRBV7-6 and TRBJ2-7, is GAGVSQSPRYKVTKRGQDVALRCDPISGHVSLYWYRQALGQGPEFLTYFNYEAQQDKSGLPNDRFSAERPEGSISTLTIQRTEQRDSAMYRCASSSRPGGSSYEQYFGPGTRLTVT.

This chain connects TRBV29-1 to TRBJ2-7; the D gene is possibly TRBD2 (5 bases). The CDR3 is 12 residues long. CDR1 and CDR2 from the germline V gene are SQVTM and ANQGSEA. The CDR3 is CSAGGLSYEQYF. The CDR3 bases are TGCAGTGCGGGCGGCCTCTCCTACGAGCAGTACTTC.

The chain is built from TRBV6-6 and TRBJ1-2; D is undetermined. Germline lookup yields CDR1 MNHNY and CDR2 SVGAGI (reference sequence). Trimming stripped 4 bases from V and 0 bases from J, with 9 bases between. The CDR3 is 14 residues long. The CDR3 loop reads CASSLEGANYGYTF. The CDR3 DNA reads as TGTGCCAGCAGTTTGGAGGGAGCTAACTATGGCTACACCTTC.

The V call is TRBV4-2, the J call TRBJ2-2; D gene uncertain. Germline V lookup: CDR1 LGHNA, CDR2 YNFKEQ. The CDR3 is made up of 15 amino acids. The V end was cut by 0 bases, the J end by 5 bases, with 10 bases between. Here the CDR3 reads CASSQDPGSTGELFF. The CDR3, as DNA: TGTGCCAGCAGCCAAGATCCCGGGTCGACCGGGGAGCTGTTTTTT.

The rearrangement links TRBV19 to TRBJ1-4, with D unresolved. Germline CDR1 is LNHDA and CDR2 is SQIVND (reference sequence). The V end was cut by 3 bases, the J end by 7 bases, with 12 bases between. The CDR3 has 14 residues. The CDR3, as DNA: TGTGCCAGTAGTATGAGGCGGGGTGCTGAAAAACTGTTTTTT. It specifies CASSMRRGAEKLFF.

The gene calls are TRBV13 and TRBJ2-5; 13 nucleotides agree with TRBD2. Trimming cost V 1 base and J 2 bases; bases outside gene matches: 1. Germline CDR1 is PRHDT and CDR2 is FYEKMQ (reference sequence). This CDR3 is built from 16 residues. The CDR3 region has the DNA TGTGCCAGCAGCTTAGAACTAGCGGGAGGGCAAGAGACCCAGTACTTC. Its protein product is CASSLELAGGQETQYF.

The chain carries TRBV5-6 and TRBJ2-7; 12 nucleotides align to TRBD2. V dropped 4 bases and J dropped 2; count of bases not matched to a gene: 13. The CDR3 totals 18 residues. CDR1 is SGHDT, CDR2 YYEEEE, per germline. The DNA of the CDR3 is TGTGCCAGCAGCCGCAGGACTAGCGGGATCCCTAGGGCCTACGAGCAGTACTTC. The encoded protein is CASSRRTSGIPRAYEQYF.

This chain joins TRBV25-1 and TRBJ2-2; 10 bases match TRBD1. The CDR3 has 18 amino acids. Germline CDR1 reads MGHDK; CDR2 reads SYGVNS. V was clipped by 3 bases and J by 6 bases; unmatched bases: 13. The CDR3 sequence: CASSETTGGVLVAGELFF. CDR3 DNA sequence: TGTGCCAGCAGTGAGACGACAGGGGGCGTATTAGTGGCCGGGGAGCTGTTTTTT.

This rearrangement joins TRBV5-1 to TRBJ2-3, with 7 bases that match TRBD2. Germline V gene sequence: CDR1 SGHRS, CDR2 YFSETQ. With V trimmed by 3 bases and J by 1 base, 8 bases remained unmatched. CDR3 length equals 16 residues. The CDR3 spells CASSSRSGGRTDTQYF. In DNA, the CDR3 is TGCGCCAGCAGCTCCCGCTCGGGGGGTCGCACAGATACGCAGTATTTT.

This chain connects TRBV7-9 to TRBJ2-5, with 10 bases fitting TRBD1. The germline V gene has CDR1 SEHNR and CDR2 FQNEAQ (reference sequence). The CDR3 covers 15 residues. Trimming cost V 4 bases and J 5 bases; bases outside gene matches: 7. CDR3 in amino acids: CASSSGTGARETQYF. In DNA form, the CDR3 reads TGTGCCAGCAGCTCCGGGACAGGGGCCCGCGAGACCCAGTACTTC.

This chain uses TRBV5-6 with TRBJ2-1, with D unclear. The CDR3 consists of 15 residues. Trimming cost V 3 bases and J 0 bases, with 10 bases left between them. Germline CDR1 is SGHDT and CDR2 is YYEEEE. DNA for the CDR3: TGTGCCAGCAGCTATAAGCGTTTCTCCTACAATGAGCAGTTCTTC. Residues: CASSYKRFSYNEQFF.

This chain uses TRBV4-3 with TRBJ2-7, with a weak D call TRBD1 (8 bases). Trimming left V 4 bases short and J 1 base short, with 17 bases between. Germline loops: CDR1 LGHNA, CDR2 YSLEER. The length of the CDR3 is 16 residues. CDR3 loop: CASSRGAGQVSYEQYF. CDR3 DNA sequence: TGCGCCAGCAGCCGGGGAGCGGGACAGGTATCCTACGAGCAGTACTTC.

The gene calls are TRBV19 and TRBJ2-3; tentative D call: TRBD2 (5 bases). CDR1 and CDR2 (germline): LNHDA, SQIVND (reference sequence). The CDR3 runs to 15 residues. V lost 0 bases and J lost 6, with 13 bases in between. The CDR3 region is CASSIERIPGDTQYF. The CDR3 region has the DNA TGTGCCAGTAGTATAGAGCGGATACCGGGGGATACGCAGTATTTT.

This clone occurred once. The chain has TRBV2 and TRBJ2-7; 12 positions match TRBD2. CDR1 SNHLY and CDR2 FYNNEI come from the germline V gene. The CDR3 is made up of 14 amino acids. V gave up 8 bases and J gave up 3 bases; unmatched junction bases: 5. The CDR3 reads CASLGLAGRYEQYF. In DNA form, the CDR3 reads TGTGCCAGCCTTGGACTAGCGGGACGCTACGAGCAGTACTTC.

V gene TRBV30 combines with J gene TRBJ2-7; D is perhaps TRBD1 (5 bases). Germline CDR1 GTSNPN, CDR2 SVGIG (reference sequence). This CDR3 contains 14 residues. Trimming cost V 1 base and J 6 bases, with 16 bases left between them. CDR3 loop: CAWSAGPGSVEQYF. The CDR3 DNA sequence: TGTGCCTGGAGTGCTGGGCCAGGGTCGGTCGAGCAGTACTTC.

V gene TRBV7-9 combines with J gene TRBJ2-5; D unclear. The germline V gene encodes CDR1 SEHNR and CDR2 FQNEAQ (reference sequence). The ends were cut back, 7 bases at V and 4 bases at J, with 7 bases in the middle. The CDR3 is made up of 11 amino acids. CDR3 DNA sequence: TGTGCCAGCAAGAGGCGAGAGACCCAGTACTTC. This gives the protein CASKRRETQYF.